One and the same sample provided the 9 T cell receptor beta chains below, sequenced in a study of T cells in Graves' hyperthyroidism and ophthalmopathy. Amplified TCR beta CDR3 regions derived from RNA transcripts. During a first-round RT-PCR of the TCR CDR3, the HTBI primer set was used. TCRdb re-derived calls from the multiplex PCR reads in MiXCR, one entry per CDR3 protein. The data contain over 700,000 distinct CDR3 sequences, about 38% of them seen just once; the ten biggest clones take up 7.5% to 9.5%. Sequencing was done on a sample of blood. These TCRs come from a man in his late teens or twenties with Graves' hyperthyroidism.

In its sample, this clonotype was seen many times. V gene TRBV15 combines with J gene TRBJ2-5; perhaps TRBD1 as D (6 bases). V was clipped by 8 bases and J by 7 bases, with 20 bases between them. CDR1 LNHNV and CDR2 YYDKDF come from the germline V gene (reference sequence). The CDR3 is 14 amino acids. The CDR3 reads CATDTGTGIGTQYF. The CDR3 nucleotides are TGTGCCACCGATACAGGGACGGGGATTGGGACCCAGTACTTC.

On this clonotype: A much larger clone differs from this one at a single base, so this may be a read error. The chain carries TRBV29-1 and TRBJ2-2; D is perhaps TRBD2 (7 bases). CDR1 and CDR2 (germline): SQVTM, ANQGSEA. The CDR3 loop spans 15 amino acids. The V gene lost 4 bases and the J gene lost 4 bases, with 16 bases spanning the gap. CDR3 in DNA: TGCAGCGTTGCTATACAGGGAGGGTCCACCGGGGAGCTGTTTTTT. Protein: CSVAIQGGSTGELFF.

The chain combines TRBV10-3 with TRBJ2-7; 11 bases are a match to TRBD1. The trim removed 3 bases at V and 7 bases at J, leaving 5 bases unmatched. This CDR3 is built from 14 residues. CDR1 is ENHRY, CDR2 SYGVKD, per germline. The CDR3 region is CAISDPGQGGEQYF. For the CDR3, the DNA is TGTGCCATCAGTGATCCGGGACAGGGGGGTGAGCAGTACTTC.

As for this clonotype: This sequence may be a read error, since a much larger clone differs from it by one base. This chain connects TRBV10-3 to TRBJ2-5; either TRBD1 or TRBD2 may fit D (5 bases each). Trimming removed 3 bases at V and 5 bases at J, with 16 bases between. Germline V gives CDR1 ENHRY, CDR2 SYGVKD. This CDR3 spans 15 amino acids. The CDR3 reads CAISEVGTVPETQYF. The CDR3 region has the DNA TGTGCCATCAGTGAAGTCGGGACGGTTCCTGAGACCCAGTACTTC.

In regard to this clonotype: One junction end does not reproduce the germline sequence, and a read error may be involved. The chain recombines TRBV5-1 with TRBJ2-6; the match to TRBD1 covers 8 bases. The length of the CDR3 is 13 residues. Germline values: CDR1 SGHRS, CDR2 YFSETQ. The CDR3 region is CASSPGQGNTEAF. The CDR3 DNA reads TGCGCCAGCAGCCCCGGACAGGGCAACACTGAAGCTTTC. The full variable domain, with the rest looked up from reference TRBV5-1 and TRBJ2-6, is KAGVTQTPRYLIKTRGQQVTLSCSPISGHRSVSWYQQTPGQGLQFLFEYFSETQRNKGNFPGRFSGRQFSNSRSEMNVSTLELGDSALYLCASSPGQGNTEAFGAGSRLTVL.

This clonotype is a singleton in its sample. The gene calls are TRBV20-1 and TRBJ1-2, with 8 positions matching TRBD1. J gave up 6 bases and V 0 bases, and 12 bases lay outside the gene matches. The length of the CDR3 is 16 residues. Germline CDR1 reads DFQATT; CDR2 reads SNEGSKA (reference sequence). Here the CDR3 DNA reads TGCAGTGCTAGAGATTTTGGACAGGGAAGAAAGAATGGCTACACCTTC. Amino acids: CSARDFGQGRKNGYTF.

As for this clonotype: The CDR3 end shows no conserved phenylalanine or tryptophan, and so a read error is likely. The limits of the CDR3 on the DNA are not certain, so only TCRdb's listed CDR3 is given. J is TRBJ2-2 and V is TRBV7-3; the table names TRBD1, a call not compared with the DNA. The CDR3 is 16 residues long, counting both termini. Germline V CDR1 and CDR2: SGHTA, FQGTGA. CDR3 amino acids: CASSQVGGANTGELLA.

This clonotype was detected many times. V gene TRBV29-1 combines with J gene TRBJ2-5, with 7 bases fitting TRBD1. Germline CDR1 reads SQVTM; CDR2 reads ANQGSEA. The CDR3 totals 13 residues. V was pared by 7 bases and J by 1 base, with 6 bases of the junction left unmatched. The CDR3 DNA reads as TGCAGCGCACTCTGGGACAGCCAAGAGACCCAGTACTTC. It specifies CSALWDSQETQYF. Complete variable domain (other parts from reference TRBV29-1 and TRBJ2-5): SAVISQKPSRDICQRGTSLTIQCQVDSQVTMMFWYRQQPGQSLTLIATANQGSEATYESGFVIDKFPISRPNLTFSTLTVSNMSPEDSSIYLCSALWDSQETQYFGPGTRLLVL.

This clonotype was observed many times. The J gene is TRBJ2-7, the V gene TRBV20-1, with D perhaps TRBD2 (5 bases). Germline-derived CDR1 and CDR2 are DFQATT and SNEGSKA (reference sequence). V shed 3 bases and J shed 2 bases, with 14 bases lying between them. The CDR3 has 14 amino acids. This chain's CDR3 is CSARDFAATYEQYF. CDR3 nucleotides: TGCAGTGCTAGGGACTTCGCAGCAACCTACGAGCAGTACTTC.